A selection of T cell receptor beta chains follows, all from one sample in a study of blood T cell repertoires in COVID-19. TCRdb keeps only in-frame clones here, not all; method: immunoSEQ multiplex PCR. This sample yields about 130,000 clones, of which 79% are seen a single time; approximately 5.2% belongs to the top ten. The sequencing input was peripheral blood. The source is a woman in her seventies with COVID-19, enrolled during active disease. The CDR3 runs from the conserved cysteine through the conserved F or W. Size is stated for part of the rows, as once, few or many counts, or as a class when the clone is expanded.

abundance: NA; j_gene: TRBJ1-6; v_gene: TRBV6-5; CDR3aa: CASSLGNSPLHF
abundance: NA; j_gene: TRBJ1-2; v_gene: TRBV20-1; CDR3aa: CSATGGYGYTF
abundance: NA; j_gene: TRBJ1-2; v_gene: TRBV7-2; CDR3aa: CASSLDRGSAYGYTF
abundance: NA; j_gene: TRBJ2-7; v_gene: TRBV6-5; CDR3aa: CASSLAPSSYEQYF
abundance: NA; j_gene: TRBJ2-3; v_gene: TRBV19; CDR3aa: CASSIGGTSNTDTQYF
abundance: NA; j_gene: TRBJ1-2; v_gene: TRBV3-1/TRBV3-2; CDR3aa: CASSRDYGYTF
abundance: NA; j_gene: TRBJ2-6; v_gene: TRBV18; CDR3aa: CASSLKRTEPNSGANVLTF
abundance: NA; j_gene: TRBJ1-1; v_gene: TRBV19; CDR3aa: CASSWTGGTEAFF
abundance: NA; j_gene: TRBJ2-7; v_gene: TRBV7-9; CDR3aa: CASSLNGLSRGGFYEQYF
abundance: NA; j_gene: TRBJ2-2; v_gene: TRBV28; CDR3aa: CASSTRDRGRTGELFF
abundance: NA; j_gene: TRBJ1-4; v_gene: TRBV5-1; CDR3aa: CASSSRGQGNEKLFF
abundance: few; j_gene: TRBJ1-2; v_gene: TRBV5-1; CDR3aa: CASSSPDRETEGYTF
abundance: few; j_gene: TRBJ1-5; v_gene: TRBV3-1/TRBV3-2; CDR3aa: CASSRGQGLQPQHF
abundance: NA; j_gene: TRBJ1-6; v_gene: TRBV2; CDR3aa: CASSVDSLGNSPLHF
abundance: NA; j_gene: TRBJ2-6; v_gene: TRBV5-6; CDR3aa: CASSWGTGANVLTF
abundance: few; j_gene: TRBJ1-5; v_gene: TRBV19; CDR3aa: CASGQGPNQPQHF
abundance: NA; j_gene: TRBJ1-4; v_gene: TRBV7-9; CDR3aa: CASSRTGKELGEKLFF
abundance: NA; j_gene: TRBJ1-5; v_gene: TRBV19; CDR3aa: CASSMQGRANQPQHF
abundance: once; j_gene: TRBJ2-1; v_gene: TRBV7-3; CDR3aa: CASSLGLANEQFF
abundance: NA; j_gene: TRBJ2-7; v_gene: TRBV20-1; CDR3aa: CSASDRHEQYF
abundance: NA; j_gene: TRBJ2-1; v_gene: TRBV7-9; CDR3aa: CASSSTPGTLNEQFF
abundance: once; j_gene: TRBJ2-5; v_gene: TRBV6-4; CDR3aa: CATDPGQGLQETQYF
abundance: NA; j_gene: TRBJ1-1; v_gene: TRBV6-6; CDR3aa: CASSWTGMNTEAFF
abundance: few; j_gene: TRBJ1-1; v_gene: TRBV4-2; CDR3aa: CASSQDVGFGSEAFF
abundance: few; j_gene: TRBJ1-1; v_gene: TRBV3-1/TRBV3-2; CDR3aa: CASSQGVGGVFTEAFF
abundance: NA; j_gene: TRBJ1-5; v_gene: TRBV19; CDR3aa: CASSSHSQVRQYSNQPQHF
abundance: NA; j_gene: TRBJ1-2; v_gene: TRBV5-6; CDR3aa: CASSPYGQAGGYGYTF
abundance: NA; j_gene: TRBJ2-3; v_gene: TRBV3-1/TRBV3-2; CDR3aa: CASSLLAGTDTQYF
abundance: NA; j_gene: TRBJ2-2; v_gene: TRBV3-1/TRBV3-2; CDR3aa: CASSRGLAANTGELFF
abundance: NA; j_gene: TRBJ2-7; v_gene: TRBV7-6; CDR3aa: CASSRAGSYEQYF
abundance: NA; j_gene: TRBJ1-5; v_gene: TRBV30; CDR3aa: CAWSGVGGGQPQHF
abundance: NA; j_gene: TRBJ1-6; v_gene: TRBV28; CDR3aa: CASRGAAGGFSPLHF
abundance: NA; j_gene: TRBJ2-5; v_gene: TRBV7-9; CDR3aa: CASRRGGLTETQYF
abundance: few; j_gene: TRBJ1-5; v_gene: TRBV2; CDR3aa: CASTTYGPDNQPQHF
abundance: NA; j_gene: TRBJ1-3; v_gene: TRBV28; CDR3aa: CASSFGGNTIYF
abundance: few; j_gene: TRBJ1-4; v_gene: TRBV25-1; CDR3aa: CASSGRDRFATNEKLFF
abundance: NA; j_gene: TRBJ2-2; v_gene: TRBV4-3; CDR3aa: CASSQDGGDTGELFF
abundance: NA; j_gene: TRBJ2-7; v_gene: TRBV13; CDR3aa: CARCPDTDPYEQYF
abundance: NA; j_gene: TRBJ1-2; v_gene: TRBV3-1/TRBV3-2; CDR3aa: CASSHASTGVGGYTF
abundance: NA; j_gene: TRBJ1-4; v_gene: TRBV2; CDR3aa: CASSLTGREKLFF
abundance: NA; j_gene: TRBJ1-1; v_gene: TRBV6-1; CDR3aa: CASSEPQEIKKNTEAFF
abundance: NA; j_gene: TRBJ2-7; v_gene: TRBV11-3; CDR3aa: CASSLDGSTPLYEQYF
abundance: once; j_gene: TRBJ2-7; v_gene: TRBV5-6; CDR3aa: CASSSPGTGFPGEQYF
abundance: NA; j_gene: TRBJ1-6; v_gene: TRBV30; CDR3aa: CAWSGHPFSPLHF
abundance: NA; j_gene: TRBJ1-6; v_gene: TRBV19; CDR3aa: CASSGQASNSPLHF
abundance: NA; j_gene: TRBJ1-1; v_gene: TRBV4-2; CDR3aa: CASSRRQGDTEAFF
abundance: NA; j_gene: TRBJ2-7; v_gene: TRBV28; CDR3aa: CASRASGGPTYEQYF
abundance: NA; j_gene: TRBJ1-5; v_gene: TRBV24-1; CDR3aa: CATSDGQGGNQPQHF
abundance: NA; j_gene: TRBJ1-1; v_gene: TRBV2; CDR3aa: CASSPRVNTEAFF
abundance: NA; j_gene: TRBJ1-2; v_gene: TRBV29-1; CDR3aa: CSETTGGNGYTF